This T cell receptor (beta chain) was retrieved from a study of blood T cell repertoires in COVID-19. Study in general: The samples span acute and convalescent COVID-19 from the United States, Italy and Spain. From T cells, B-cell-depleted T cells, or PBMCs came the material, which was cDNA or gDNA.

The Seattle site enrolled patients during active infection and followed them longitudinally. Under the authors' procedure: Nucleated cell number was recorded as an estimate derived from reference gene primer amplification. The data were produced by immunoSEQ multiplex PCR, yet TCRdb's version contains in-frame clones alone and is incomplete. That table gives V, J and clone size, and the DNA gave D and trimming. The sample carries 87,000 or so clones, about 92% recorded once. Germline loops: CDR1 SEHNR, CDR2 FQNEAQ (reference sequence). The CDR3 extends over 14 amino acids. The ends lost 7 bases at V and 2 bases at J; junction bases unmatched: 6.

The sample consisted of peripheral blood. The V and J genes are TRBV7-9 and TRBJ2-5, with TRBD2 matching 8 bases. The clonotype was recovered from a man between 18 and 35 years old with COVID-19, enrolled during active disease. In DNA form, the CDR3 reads TGTGCCAGCAACCCAGCGGGGGCACAAGAGACCCAGTACTTC. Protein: CASNPAGAQETQYF.